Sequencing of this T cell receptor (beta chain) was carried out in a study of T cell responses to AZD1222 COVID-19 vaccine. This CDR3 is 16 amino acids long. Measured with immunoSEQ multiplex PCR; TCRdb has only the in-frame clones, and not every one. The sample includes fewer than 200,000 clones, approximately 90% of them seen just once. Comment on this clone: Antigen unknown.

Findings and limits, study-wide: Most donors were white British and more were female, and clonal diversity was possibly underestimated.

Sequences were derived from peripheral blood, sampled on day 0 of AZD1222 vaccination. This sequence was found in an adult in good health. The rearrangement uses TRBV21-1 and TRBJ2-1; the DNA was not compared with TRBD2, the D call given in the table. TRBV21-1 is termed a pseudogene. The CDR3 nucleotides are TGTGCCAGCGGACGGACTAGCGGGAGTATCTACAATGAGCAGTTCTTC. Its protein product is CASGRTSGSIYNEQFF.